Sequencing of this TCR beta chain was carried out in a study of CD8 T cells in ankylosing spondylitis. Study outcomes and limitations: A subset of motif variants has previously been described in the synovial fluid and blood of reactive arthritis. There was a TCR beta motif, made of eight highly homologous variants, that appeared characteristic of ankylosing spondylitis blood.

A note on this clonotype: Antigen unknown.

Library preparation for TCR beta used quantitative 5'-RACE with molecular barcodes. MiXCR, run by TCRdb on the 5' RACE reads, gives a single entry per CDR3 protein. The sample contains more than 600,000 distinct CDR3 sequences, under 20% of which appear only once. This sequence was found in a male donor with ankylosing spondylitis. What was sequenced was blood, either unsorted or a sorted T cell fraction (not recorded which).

The CDR3 spells CASSFRLQNTDTQYF. The CDR3 bases are TGTGCCAGCAGCTTCCGGCTTCAGAACACAGATACGCAGTATTTT. The chain is built from TRBV7-9 and TRBJ2-3, with D hard to call. The V end was cut by 3 bases, the J end by 2 bases, with 12 bases between. Germline values: CDR1 SEHNR, CDR2 FQNEAQ (reference sequence). The CDR3 covers 15 residues.